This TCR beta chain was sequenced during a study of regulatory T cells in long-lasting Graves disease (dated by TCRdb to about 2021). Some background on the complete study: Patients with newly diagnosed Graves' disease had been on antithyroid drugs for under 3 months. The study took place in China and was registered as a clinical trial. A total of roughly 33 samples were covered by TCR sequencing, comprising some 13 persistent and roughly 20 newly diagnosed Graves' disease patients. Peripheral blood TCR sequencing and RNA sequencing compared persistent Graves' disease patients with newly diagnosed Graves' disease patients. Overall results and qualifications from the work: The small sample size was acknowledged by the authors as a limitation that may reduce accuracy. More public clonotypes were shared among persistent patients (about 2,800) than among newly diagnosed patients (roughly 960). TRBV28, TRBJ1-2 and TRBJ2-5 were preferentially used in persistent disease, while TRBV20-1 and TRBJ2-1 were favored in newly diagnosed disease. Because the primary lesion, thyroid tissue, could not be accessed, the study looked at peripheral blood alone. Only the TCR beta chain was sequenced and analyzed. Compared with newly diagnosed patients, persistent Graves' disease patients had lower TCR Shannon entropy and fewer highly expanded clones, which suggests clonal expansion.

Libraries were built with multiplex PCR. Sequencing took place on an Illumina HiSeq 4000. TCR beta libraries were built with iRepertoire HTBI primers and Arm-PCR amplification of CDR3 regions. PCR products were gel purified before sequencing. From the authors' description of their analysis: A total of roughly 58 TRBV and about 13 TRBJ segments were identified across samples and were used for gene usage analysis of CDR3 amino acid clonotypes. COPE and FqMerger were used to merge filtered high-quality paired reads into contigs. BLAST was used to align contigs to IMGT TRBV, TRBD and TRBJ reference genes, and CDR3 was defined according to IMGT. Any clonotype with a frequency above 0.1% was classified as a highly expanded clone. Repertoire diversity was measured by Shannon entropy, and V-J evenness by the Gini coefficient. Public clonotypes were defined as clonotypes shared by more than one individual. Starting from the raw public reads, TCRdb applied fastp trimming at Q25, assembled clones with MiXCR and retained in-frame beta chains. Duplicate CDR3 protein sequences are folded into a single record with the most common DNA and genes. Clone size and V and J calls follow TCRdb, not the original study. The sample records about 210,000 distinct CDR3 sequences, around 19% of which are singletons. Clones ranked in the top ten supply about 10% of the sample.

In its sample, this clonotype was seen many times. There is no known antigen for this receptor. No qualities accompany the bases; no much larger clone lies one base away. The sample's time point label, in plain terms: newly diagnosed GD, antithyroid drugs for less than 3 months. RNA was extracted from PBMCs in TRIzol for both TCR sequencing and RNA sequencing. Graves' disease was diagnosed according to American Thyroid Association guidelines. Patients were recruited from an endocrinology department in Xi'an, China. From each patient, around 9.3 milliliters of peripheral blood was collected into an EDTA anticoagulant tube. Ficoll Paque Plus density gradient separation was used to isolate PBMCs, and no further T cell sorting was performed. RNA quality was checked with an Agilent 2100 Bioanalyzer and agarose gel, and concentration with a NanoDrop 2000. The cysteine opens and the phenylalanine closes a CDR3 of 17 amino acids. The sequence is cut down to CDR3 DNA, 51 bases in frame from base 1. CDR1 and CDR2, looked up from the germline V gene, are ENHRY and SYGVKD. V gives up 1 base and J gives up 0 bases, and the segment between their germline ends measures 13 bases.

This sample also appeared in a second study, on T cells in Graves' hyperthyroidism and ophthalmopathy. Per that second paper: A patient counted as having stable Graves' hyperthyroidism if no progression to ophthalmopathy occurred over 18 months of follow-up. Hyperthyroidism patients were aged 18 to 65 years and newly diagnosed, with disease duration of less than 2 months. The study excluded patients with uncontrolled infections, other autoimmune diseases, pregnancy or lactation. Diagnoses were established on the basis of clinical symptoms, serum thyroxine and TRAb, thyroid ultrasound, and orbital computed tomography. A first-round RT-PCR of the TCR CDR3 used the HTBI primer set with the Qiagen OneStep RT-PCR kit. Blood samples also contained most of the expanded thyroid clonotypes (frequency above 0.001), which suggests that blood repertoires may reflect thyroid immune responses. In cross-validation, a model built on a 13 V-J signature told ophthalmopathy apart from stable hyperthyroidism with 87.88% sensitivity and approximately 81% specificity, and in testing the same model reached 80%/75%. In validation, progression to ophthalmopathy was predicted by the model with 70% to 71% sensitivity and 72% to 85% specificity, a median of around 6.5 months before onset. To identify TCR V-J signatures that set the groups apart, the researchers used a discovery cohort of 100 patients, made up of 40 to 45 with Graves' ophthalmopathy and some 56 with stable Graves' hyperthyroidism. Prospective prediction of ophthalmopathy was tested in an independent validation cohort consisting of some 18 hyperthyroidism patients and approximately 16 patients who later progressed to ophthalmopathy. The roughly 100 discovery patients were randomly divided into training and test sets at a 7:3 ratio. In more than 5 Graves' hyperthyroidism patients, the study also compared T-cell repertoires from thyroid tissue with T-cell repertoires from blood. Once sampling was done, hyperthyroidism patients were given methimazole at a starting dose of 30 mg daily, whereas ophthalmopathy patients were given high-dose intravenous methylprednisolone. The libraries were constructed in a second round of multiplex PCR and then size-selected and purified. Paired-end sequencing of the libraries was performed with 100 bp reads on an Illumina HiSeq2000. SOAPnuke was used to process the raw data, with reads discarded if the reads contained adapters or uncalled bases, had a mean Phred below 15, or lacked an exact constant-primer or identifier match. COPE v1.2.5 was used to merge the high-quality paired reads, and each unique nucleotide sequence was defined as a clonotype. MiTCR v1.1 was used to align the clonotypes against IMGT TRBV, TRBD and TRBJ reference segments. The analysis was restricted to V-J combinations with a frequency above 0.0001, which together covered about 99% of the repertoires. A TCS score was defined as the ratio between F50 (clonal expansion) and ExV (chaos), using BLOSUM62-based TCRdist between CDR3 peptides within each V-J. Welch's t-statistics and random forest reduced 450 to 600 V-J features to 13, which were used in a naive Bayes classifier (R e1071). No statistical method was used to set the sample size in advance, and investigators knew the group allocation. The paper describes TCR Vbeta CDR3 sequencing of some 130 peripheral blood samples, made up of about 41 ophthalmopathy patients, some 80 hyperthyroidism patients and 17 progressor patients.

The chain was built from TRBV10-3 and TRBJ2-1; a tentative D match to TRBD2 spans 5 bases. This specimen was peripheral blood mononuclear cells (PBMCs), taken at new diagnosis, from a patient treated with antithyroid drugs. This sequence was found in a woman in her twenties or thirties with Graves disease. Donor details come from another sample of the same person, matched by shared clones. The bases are TGTGCCATCAGTGAGTTTGGCATGAGCGGCTCCTACAATGAGCAGTTCTTC. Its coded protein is CAISEFGMSGSYNEQFF.